The subject of this entry is one TCR beta chain. As yet, its antigen is unknown. The treatment was: some 19 received Ad26.COV2.S at low or high dose, single or two shots; several received placebo; per-sample allocation not given. Day 63 after the first vaccine or placebo injection was the time point for sampling. This specimen comes from a study of Ad26.COV2.S vaccination and SARS-CoV-2 variants. Study context: Donor was one of the participants in the Ad26.COV2.S arm of the COV1001 trial.

Here immunoSEQ multiplex PCR was the method, and the copy in TCRdb shows in-frame clones only, minus some. The table records fewer than 300,000 clones, 80% to 90% of them present only once. CDR1 SGHRS and CDR2 YFSETQ come from the germline V gene. V trimming: 7 bases; J trimming: 5 bases; junction bases outside the gene matches: 9. This CDR3 spans 16 amino acids. Whole-study results and caveats: From the TCR breadth and depth analyses, total T cell responses may have been underestimated. Reportedly, spike-specific CD8+ and CD4+ T cell responses achieved substantial breadth once vaccination had taken place. The study found higher spike-specific TCR breadth in vaccine than placebo recipients.

J is TRBJ2-2 and V is TRBV5-1; the match to TRBD2 covers 12 bases. The source was peripheral blood, collected in a trial of Ad26.COV2.S vaccine versus placebo. This TCR was recovered from a person between 18 and 60 years old who received the Ad26.COV2.S COVID-19 vaccine or a placebo. CDR3 region: CASRRLAGEVTGELFF. Here the CDR3 DNA reads TGCGCCAGCCGAAGACTAGCGGGAGAGGTGACCGGGGAGCTGTTTTTT.